The 27 T cell receptor beta chains below all came from one sample that was sequenced in a study of T-cell reconstitution after alpha-beta-depleted transplantation in children (dated by TCRdb to 2016 to 2017). The protocol used for the library was PCR. Sequenced on an Illumina HiSeq 2500. Molecular barcoding was employed in the preparation of TCR libraries, with unique molecular identifiers being used to normalize TCRbeta repertoire quantification. TCRdb's own reprocessing of the public reads used fastp at Q25 and MiXCR and kept productive beta chains. When rows share a CDR3 protein, they turn into one entry using the most common DNA and genes. Recorded for this sample are about 610,000 distinct CDR3 sequences; roughly 10% of them occurred a single time. About 4% of the sample is held by the ten biggest clonotypes. The material was PBMCs from the stem cell graft donor, obtained from the stem cell graft. The receptors were gathered from a human donor who donated a stem cell graft to a child with acute myeloid leukemia.

The rearrangement links TRBV20-1 to TRBJ1-1, with TRBD1 as a possible D gene (6 bases). The CDR3 is made up of 15 amino acids. Looked up from germline, CDR1 is DFQATT and CDR2 is SNEGSKA (reference sequence). Trimming removed 6 bases from V and 4 bases from J, with 21 bases in between. Here the CDR3 reads CSARTVSRHGTEAFF. CDR3 coding DNA: TGCAGTGCACGGACAGTATCCCGTCACGGCACTGAAGCTTTCTTT.

This clonotype was seen at least ten times. The gene calls are TRBV20-1 and TRBJ2-1; D might be TRBD2 (5 bases). The CDR3 runs 12 residues. The V and J ends lost 2 bases and 4 bases respectively, with 6 bases between them. Germline CDR1 DFQATT, CDR2 SNEGSKA (reference sequence). CDR3 region: CSARRTYNEQFF. The CDR3, as DNA: TGCAGTGCTAGAAGGACTTACAATGAGCAGTTCTTC.

This clonotype was recorded at least ten times. The chain uses TRBV12-3 or TRBV12-4 and TRBJ1-2; TRBD1 matches 8 bases. There are 14 residues in the CDR3. J gave up 1 base and V 7 bases, and 5 bases lay outside the gene matches. CDR3: CASNRQGLNYGYTF. For the CDR3, the DNA is TGTGCCAGCAACCGACAGGGGCTTAACTATGGCTACACCTTC.

The sample holds a few counts of this clonotype. The rearrangement links TRBV20-1 to TRBJ2-6; the match to TRBD1 covers 7 bases. CDR1 is DFQATT, CDR2 SNEGSKA, per germline (reference sequence). V trimming: 4 bases; J trimming: 2 bases; junction bases outside the gene matches: 5. The CDR3 extends over 15 amino acids. CDR3 loop: CSAKLGTAGANVLTF. The CDR3 coding sequence is TGCAGTGCTAAATTGGGGACAGCTGGGGCCAACGTCCTGACTTTC.

V is TRBV18 and J is TRBJ2-1; D ambiguous. The V end lost 2 bases, the J end lost 7 bases, and 15 bases lay between the germline ends. The CDR3 contains 15 residues. Germline V gene data show CDR1 as KGHSH and CDR2 as LQKENI. The CDR3: CASSPGLPLGNEQFF. CDR3 nucleotides: TGTGCCAGCTCACCAGGGCTTCCGCTGGGGAATGAGCAGTTCTTC.

The chain recombines TRBV5-1 with TRBJ1-1; maybe TRBD1 (5 bases). The germline V gene has CDR1 SGHRS and CDR2 YFSETQ. The V and J ends lost 4 bases and 1 base respectively, with 11 bases between them. The CDR3 runs to 14 residues. The CDR3 reads CASSLSTANTEAFF. The CDR3 nucleotides read TGCGCCAGCAGCCTGTCGACAGCGAACACTGAAGCTTTCTTT.

This clonotype was seen a few times. This chain links TRBV25-1 with TRBJ2-3; 7 nucleotides line up with TRBD1. CDR1 and CDR2 (germline): MGHDK, SYGVNS. V was pared by 2 bases and J by 1 base, with 6 bases of the junction left unmatched. The CDR3 runs to 16 residues. This chain's CDR3 is CASSERLGGRTDTQYF. The CDR3 DNA reads as TGTGCCAGCAGTGAACGCCTAGGGGGCCGCACAGATACGCAGTATTTT.

This clonotype was counted between two and nine times. This chain links TRBV3-1 with TRBJ2-3; 12 bases are shared with TRBD2. In germline, CDR1 is LGHDT, CDR2 YNNKEL (reference sequence). The length of the CDR3 is 15 residues. V shed 6 bases and J 3 bases; nucleotides not matched to a gene: 4. The CDR3 nucleotides are TGTGCCAGCAGTACTAGCGGGAGGCGAACAGATACGCAGTATTTT. Translated, it gives CASSTSGRRTDTQYF.

The J gene is TRBJ2-1, the V gene TRBV10-3; 12 nucleotides align to TRBD2. The CDR3 covers 14 residues. CDR1 and CDR2 from the germline V gene are ENHRY and SYGVKD. With V trimmed by 4 bases and J by 10 bases, 5 bases remained unmatched. For the CDR3, the DNA is TGTGCCATCAGTGGGACTAGCGGGGCACGGGAGCAGTTCTTC. Protein: CAISGTSGAREQFF.

Details on this clonotype: Germline is not matched at one junction end, which may reflect a read error. The chain recombines TRBV6-5 with TRBJ2-1, with 7 nucleotides matching TRBD2. Germline-derived CDR1 and CDR2 are MNHEY and SVGAGI. CDR3 length: 17 residues. The CDR3 region has the DNA TGTGCCATCAGTTATTCATCCGGGACTATCGGCGATTGGGAGCAGTTCTTC. Amino acid sequence: CAISYSSGTIGDWEQFF.

The chain links TRBV20-1 to TRBJ1-1, with TRBD1 identical over 7 bases. CDR1 is DFQATT, CDR2 SNEGSKA, per germline (reference sequence). This CDR3 region has 15 residues. V dropped 0 bases and J dropped 1; count of bases not matched to a gene: 5. The CDR3 bases are TGCAGTGCTAGAGAGCAGACAGGGCGGAACACTGAAGCTTTCTTT. The encoded protein is CSAREQTGRNTEAFF.

The chain uses TRBV20-1 and TRBJ1-5; maybe TRBD1 (6 bases). The CDR3 runs to 16 residues. CDR1 and CDR2 (germline): DFQATT, SNEGSKA (reference sequence). With 2 bases removed from V and 4 bases from J, the gap between germline ends came to 18 bases. The CDR3 loop is CSARSAYQGRNQPQHF. The DNA of the CDR3 is TGCAGTGCTAGATCCGCCTATCAGGGGAGGAATCAGCCCCAGCATTTT.

This clonotype was picked up a small number of times. The rearrangement uses TRBV5-1 and TRBJ2-5; 11 positions match TRBD1. The CDR3 has 15 amino acids. V lost 4 bases, J lost 3 bases, and 5 bases stayed unmatched. The germline CDR1 and CDR2 sequences are SGHRS and YFSETQ. The CDR3 DNA reads as TGCGCCAGCAGCCCTGGGACAGGGGGAAAAGAGACCCAGTACTTC. Translating it yields CASSPGTGGKETQYF.

Many counts were recorded for this clonotype. This chain uses TRBV25-1 with TRBJ1-1, with 11 bases that match TRBD1. The CDR3 extends over 14 amino acids. Germline assignment: CDR1 MGHDK and CDR2 SYGVNS. With V trimmed by 5 bases and J by 3 bases, 2 bases remained unmatched. The CDR3 protein is CASSKGQGDTEAFF. The DNA for the CDR3 is TGTGCCAGCAGTAAGGGACAGGGGGACACTGAAGCTTTCTTT.

This clonotype has just a few counts. The rearrangement links TRBV20-1 to TRBJ2-3, with TRBD1 identical over 9 bases. V lost 3 bases to trimming and J lost 6 bases; unmatched junction nucleotides: 10. CDR1 DFQATT and CDR2 SNEGSKA come from the germline V gene (reference sequence). This CDR3 is 15 amino acids long. CDR3 sequence reads: CSARPGQGRRDTQYF. For the CDR3, the DNA is TGCAGTGCTAGGCCGGGACAGGGACGGAGGGATACGCAGTATTTT.

The sample holds a few counts of this clonotype. The CDR3 is CASSLLGMNTEAFF. Written as DNA, the CDR3 is TGTGCCAGCAGCTTATTGGGGATGAACACTGAAGCTTTCTTT. This chain links TRBV7-2 with TRBJ1-1; no clear D. V gave up 2 bases and J gave up 0 bases, with 7 bases separating them. The V gene's germline CDR1 is SGHTA and CDR2 FQGNSA. There are 14 residues in the CDR3.

This rearrangement joins TRBV12-3 or TRBV12-4 to TRBJ2-5; 7 positions agree with TRBD2. The CDR3 spans 14 residues. Unmatched junction bases numbered 7, after V lost 7 bases and J lost 2 bases. In DNA, the CDR3 is TGTGCCAGCACCGGGGGGACTTCTCAAGAGACCCAGTACTTC. Its protein is CASTGGTSQETQYF.

This clonotype has only a few counts. The chain has TRBV20-1 and TRBJ2-6; no definite D call. V lost 4 bases, J lost 2 bases, and 12 bases lay in between. CDR3 length equals 15 residues. Germline assignment: CDR1 DFQATT and CDR2 SNEGSKA (reference sequence). The CDR3 DNA follows: TGCAGTGCTAACTTAGTTAAAACTGGGGCCAACGTCCTGACTTTC. The encoded protein is CSANLVKTGANVLTF.

The V and J genes are TRBV24-1 and TRBJ2-5; D might be TRBD2 (5 bases). Between the trimmed V and J ends, which lost 1 base and 5 bases, there was a span of 13 bases. The CDR3 totals 15 residues. Germline lookup yields CDR1 KGHDR and CDR2 SFDVKD. This CDR3 is CATSDFGDLKETQYF. CDR3 nucleotides: TGTGCCACCAGTGATTTCGGGGATCTTAAGGAGACCCAGTACTTC.

This chain uses TRBV9 with TRBJ2-7; a weak D match, TRBD1 (6 bases). V shed 5 bases and J shed 0 bases, with 12 bases lying between them. CDR1 and CDR2 (germline): SGDLS, YYNGEE. The CDR3 is 14 amino acids. The CDR3 DNA reads as TGTGCCAGCAGTGAGGACAGCAGCTCCTACGAGCAGTACTTC. This codes for CASSEDSSSYEQYF.

The chain has TRBV15 and TRBJ2-7; D ambiguous. CDR3 length: 15 residues. Germline V CDR1 and CDR2: LNHNV, YYDKDF (reference sequence). V was pared by 1 base and J by 1 base, with 11 bases between. As DNA, the CDR3 is TGTGCCACCAGCAGAGGAGGTACCGGTTCCTACGAGCAGTACTTC. Protein sequence: CATSRGGTGSYEQYF.

This clonotype appeared a few times. This sequence joins TRBV20-1 and TRBJ2-4; possibly TRBD2 for D (5 bases). The CDR3 runs to 15 residues. Germline assignment: CDR1 DFQATT and CDR2 SNEGSKA (reference sequence). V dropped 4 bases and J dropped 0 bases, with 13 bases sitting between them. DNA for the CDR3: TGCAGTGCTATCAGTCGGGAACTAGCCAAAAACATTCAGTACTTC. Amino acid sequence: CSAISRELAKNIQYF.

This chain's CDR3 is CASPRGSGSYEQYF. CDR3 nucleotides: TGTGCCAGCCCCCGGGGCTCGGGCTCCTACGAGCAGTACTTC. V usage is TRBV6-1 and J usage is TRBJ2-7, with D perhaps assigned TRBD1 or TRBD2 (5 bases each). Trimming took 8 bases from V and 0 from J, leaving 14 bases between them. Germline CDR1 reads MNHNS; CDR2 reads SASEGT. This CDR3 contains 14 residues.

There are a few counts of this clonotype. The chain is built from TRBV6-2 or TRBV6-3 and TRBJ2-4, with D possibly matching TRBD2 (6 bases). CDR1 and CDR2 (germline): MNHEY, SVGEGT. Trimming removed 6 bases from V and 0 bases from J, with 15 bases in between. The CDR3 length is 16 residues. CDR3 loop: CASRDGGQLAKNIQYF. DNA of the CDR3: TGTGCCAGCAGAGACGGAGGGCAACTAGCCAAAAACATTCAGTACTTC.

The sample holds many counts of this clonotype. The chain employs TRBV3-1 and TRBJ2-1, with 7 bases matching TRBD2. The J segment lost 4 bases and the V segment lost 0 bases, leaving 3 bases of the junction unmatched. This CDR3 is built from 15 residues. The V gene's germline CDR1 is LGHDT and CDR2 YNNKEL (reference sequence). The CDR3 sequence: CASSQDVAGYNEQFF. The CDR3 nucleotides are TGTGCCAGCAGCCAAGACGTAGCGGGTTACAATGAGCAGTTCTTC.

V and J are TRBV20-1 and TRBJ2-7; TRBD2 aligns across 12 bases. This CDR3 is built from 17 residues. CDR1 DFQATT and CDR2 SNEGSKA come from the germline V gene (reference sequence). With V trimmed by 0 bases and J by 4 bases, 10 bases remained unmatched. The CDR3 protein is CSARERPLAGGTYEQYF. The CDR3, as DNA: TGCAGTGCTAGAGAACGACCACTAGCGGGAGGTACTTACGAGCAGTACTTC.

In this sample, this clonotype turned up many times. This chain joins TRBV10-3 and TRBJ2-3, with D hard to call. Trimming took 2 bases from V and 7 from J, leaving 7 bases between them. CDR3 length: 12 amino acids. The germline gives CDR1 ENHRY, CDR2 SYGVKD. CDR3 bases: TGTGCCATCAGTGAGGCAGCCAATACGCAGTATTTT. Translating it yields CAISEAANTQYF.